This T cell receptor (beta chain) was obtained from a study of T cells after posttransplantation cyclophosphamide. TCRdb's copy holds only in-frame clones and misses some; the assay was immunoSEQ multiplex PCR. The table lists 47,000 or so clones, 92% of them singletons, with less than 3.5% in the top ten. With 3 bases removed from V and 2 bases from J, the gap between germline ends came to 12 bases. The CDR3 is made up of 15 amino acids. Germline V lookup: CDR1 WNHNN, CDR2 SYGVQD (reference sequence). V usage is TRBV10-1 and J usage is TRBJ2-3, with a weak D call TRBD2 (6 bases). This TCR was recovered from a woman in her 50s in good health and a related stem cell transplant donor. Sequenced input: PBMCs. In DNA form, the CDR3 reads TGCGCCAGCAGTGATCCCGGGAGAGACACAGATACGCAGTATTTT. It specifies CASSDPGRDTDTQYF.